The clone carrying this T cell receptor (beta chain) has just one count. Its specificity is unknown. With V trimmed by 2 bases and J by 6 bases, 7 bases remained unmatched. The germline V gene has CDR1 MNHNY and CDR2 SVGAGI (reference sequence). The CDR3 covers 16 residues. The assay was immunoSEQ multiplex PCR, and TCRdb's table has in-frame clones only and misses some. The table records 95,000 to 100,000 clones, 70% to 90% of them present only once. The record originates from a study of T cell responses to AZD1222 COVID-19 vaccine. Overall study results and limits: Across spike, vaccine-associated CD4 TCRs were found, dominant at 160-218 and 743-854.

This receptor was identified in an adult in good health. The material was peripheral blood, obtained on day 0 of AZD1222 vaccination. The chain combines TRBV6-6 with TRBJ1-1; 12 bases are a match to TRBD1. The CDR3 region has the DNA TGTGCCAGCAGTTACCCTGCCGGGACAGGGGGCTCTGAAGCTTTCTTT. It yields the protein CASSYPAGTGGSEAFF.